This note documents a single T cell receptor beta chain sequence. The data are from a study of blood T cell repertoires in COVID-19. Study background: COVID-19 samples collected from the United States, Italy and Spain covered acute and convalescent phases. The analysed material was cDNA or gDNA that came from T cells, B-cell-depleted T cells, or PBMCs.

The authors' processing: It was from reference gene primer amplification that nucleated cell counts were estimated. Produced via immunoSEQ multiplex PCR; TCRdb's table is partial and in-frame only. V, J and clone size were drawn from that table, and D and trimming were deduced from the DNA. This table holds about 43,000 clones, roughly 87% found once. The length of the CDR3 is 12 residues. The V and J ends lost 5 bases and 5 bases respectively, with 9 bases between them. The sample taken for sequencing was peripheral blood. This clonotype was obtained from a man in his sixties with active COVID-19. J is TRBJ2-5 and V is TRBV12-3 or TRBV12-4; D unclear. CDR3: CASSPSAETQYF. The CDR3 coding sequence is TGTGCCAGCAGTCCCTCCGCGGAGACCCAGTACTTC.